A single sample is the source of the 21 T cell receptor beta chains below, sequenced in a study of CD8 T cells in ankylosing spondylitis. TCRdb re-called the 5' RACE reads through MiXCR, storing one row per CDR3 protein. Counted here are about 240,000 distinct CDR3 sequences, 20% to 30% occurring once; the ten biggest clones make up 0.61%. The sample was blood, either unsorted or a sorted T cell fraction (not recorded which). The origin of the receptors is a male donor with ankylosing spondylitis or in good health (not recorded which).

This clonotype showed up many times. V and J are TRBV10-3 and TRBJ2-7; TRBD1 aligns across 7 bases. Germline V lookup: CDR1 ENHRY, CDR2 SYGVKD. The CDR3 has 14 residues. V shed 7 bases and J 1 base; nucleotides not matched to a gene: 7. The CDR3 here is CAIKPDRESYEQYF. In nucleotides, the CDR3 is TGTGCCATCAAACCTGACAGGGAATCCTACGAGCAGTACTTC.

This clonotype appeared a few times. The genes are TRBV6-6 and TRBJ1-6; 7 positions agree with TRBD1. This CDR3 has 13 residues. V was clipped by 7 bases and J by 10 bases; unmatched bases: 7. Germline-derived CDR1 and CDR2 are MNHNY and SVGAGI (reference sequence). CDR3 in amino acids: CASNIRGGSPLHF. DNA of the CDR3: TGTGCCAGCAATATCAGGGGGGGGTCACCCCTCCACTTT.

The chain joins TRBV7-2 to TRBJ2-5; TRBD2 might be the D (5 bases). V gave up 2 bases and J gave up 3 bases, with 16 bases separating them. Looked up from germline, CDR1 is SGHTA and CDR2 is FQGNSA. CDR3 length equals 16 residues. The CDR3 reads CASSLLMGAREETQYF. The CDR3 nucleotides read TGTGCCAGCAGCTTATTGATGGGCGCGAGGGAAGAGACCCAGTACTTC. Based on the CDR3 plus reference TRBV7-2 and TRBJ2-5, the full variable domain is GAGVSQSPSNKVTEKGKDVELRCDPISGHTALYWYRQSLGQGLEFLIYFQGNSAPDKSGLPSDRFSAERTGGSVSTLTIQRTQQEDSAVYLCASSLLMGAREETQYFGPGTRLLVL.

For this clonotype: A much larger clone differs from this one at a single base, so this may be a read error. The genes are TRBV13 and TRBJ2-5; D is perhaps TRBD1 (6 bases). The CDR3 covers 13 residues. The V and J ends lost 5 bases and 3 bases respectively, with 10 bases between them. Germline CDR1 and CDR2: PRHDT and FYEKMQ (reference sequence). Here the CDR3 DNA reads TGTGCCAGCAGCACGGACAGAGAAGAGACCCAGTACTTC. It translates to CASSTDREETQYF.

In its sample, this clonotype was seen many times. The V and J genes are TRBV11-2 and TRBJ2-7; no definite D call. V was clipped by 1 base and J by 0 bases, with 7 bases between them. Germline loops: CDR1 SGHAT, CDR2 FQNNGV. This CDR3 region has 14 residues. The CDR3 nucleotides read TGTGCCAGCAGCTTAGCAGTAGCCTCCTACGAGCAGTACTTC. Translation gives CASSLAVASYEQYF.

The V gene is TRBV6-5, the J gene TRBJ2-4; either TRBD1 or TRBD2 may supply D (5 bases each). Per the germline V gene, CDR1 is MNHEY and CDR2 is SVGAGI. Trimming left V 0 bases short and J 4 bases short, with 10 bases between. CDR3 length equals 15 residues. CDR3 nucleotides: TGTGCCAGCAGTTACTCGTGGGGACCGAAAAACATTCAGTACTTC. This gives the protein CASSYSWGPKNIQYF.

The chain is built from TRBV29-1 and TRBJ2-4, with 10 bases matching TRBD1. J was trimmed by 7 bases and V by 6 bases; bases with no gene match: 6. Germline assignment: CDR1 SQVTM and CDR2 ANQGSEA. This CDR3 region has 13 residues. The CDR3 region is CSVLGGQGNIQYF. The CDR3 DNA reads TGCAGCGTCCTAGGGGGACAGGGGAACATTCAGTACTTC.

Ten or more counts support this clonotype. The chain links TRBV29-1 to TRBJ2-5, with 9 bases identical to TRBD1. This CDR3 spans 13 amino acids. CDR1 and CDR2 from the germline V gene are SQVTM and ANQGSEA. Trimming took 2 bases from V and 3 from J; bases not matched to a gene: 1. As DNA, the CDR3 is TGCAGCGTTGAAAGGGACAGGGAAGAGACCCAGTACTTC. This encodes CSVERDREETQYF.

This chain joins TRBV5-1 and TRBJ2-1; weak D call: TRBD1 (6 bases). Germline V CDR1 and CDR2: SGHRS, YFSETQ. V was trimmed by 0 bases and J by 9 bases, leaving 13 bases between them. The CDR3 is 14 residues long. The CDR3 here is CASSLEPGVSEQFF. DNA for the CDR3: TGCGCCAGCAGCTTGGAGCCAGGGGTCAGTGAGCAGTTCTTC.

The genes are TRBV20-1 and TRBJ2-4; no clear D. Trimming cost V 0 bases and J 0 bases, with 12 bases left between them. The CDR3 runs to 16 residues. Germline V gives CDR1 DFQATT, CDR2 SNEGSKA (reference sequence). The CDR3 protein is CSARDSDLLAKNIQYF. DNA of the CDR3: TGCAGTGCTAGAGATTCAGACTTATTAGCCAAAAACATTCAGTACTTC.

The chain combines TRBV12-3 or TRBV12-4 with TRBJ2-7; a weak D match, TRBD1 (6 bases). CDR3 length: 13 residues. V dropped 8 bases and J dropped 3 bases, with 14 bases sitting between them. This CDR3 is CASRQQGYYEQYF. DNA of the CDR3: TGTGCCAGCCGTCAACAGGGCTACTACGAGCAGTACTTC.

This clonotype has a count of ten or more. The chain couples TRBV10-2 to TRBJ1-1; D is ambiguous. The CDR3 totals 14 residues. Trimming pared 4 bases from V and 4 bases from J, leaving 13 bases between. In germline, CDR1 is WSHSY, CDR2 SAAADI. In nucleotides, the CDR3 is TGCGCCAGCAGTGGTACCGGACCGCCCACTGAAGCTTTCTTT. It translates to CASSGTGPPTEAFF.

As regards this clonotype: It may be a read error: a sequence one base away is much more abundant. The rearrangement uses TRBV20-1 and TRBJ1-6, with D perhaps TRBD1 (5 bases). V gave up 0 bases and J gave up 9 bases, with 15 bases separating them. Germline values: CDR1 DFQATT, CDR2 SNEGSKA (reference sequence). CDR3 length: 15 residues. CDR3 residues: CSARDWWGVGSPLHF. The CDR3 bases are TGCAGTGCTAGAGATTGGTGGGGCGTGGGTTCACCCCTCCACTTT.

This clonotype was observed a few times. The chain links TRBV7-3 to TRBJ2-3; 15 nucleotides line up with TRBD2. V was pared by 5 bases and J by 1 base, with 7 bases of the junction left unmatched. The CDR3 extends over 18 amino acids. Germline V gene data show CDR1 as SGHTA and CDR2 as FQGTGA. The CDR3 protein is CASSPGLAGGPGTDTQYF. DNA of the CDR3: TGTGCCAGCAGCCCCGGACTAGCGGGGGGGCCGGGCACAGATACGCAGTATTTT.

This clonotype showed up many times. The V gene is TRBV12-3 or TRBV12-4, the J gene TRBJ2-5; 7 bases line up with TRBD1. V trimming: 8 bases; J trimming: 2 bases; junction bases outside the gene matches: 8. The CDR3 sequence is 14 residues long. The CDR3 DNA follows: TGTGCCAGCCGGGGCCCGGGACAGCAAGAGACCCAGTACTTC. This sequence encodes CASRGPGQQETQYF.

The chain has TRBV10-3 and TRBJ1-2; no firm D call. The CDR3 loop spans 13 amino acids. The V end was cut by 3 bases, the J end by 0 bases, with 5 bases between. Germline assignment: CDR1 ENHRY and CDR2 SYGVKD. CDR3 coding DNA: TGTGCCATCAGTGACAGACCTAACTATGGCTACACCTTC. This gives the protein CAISDRPNYGYTF.

In its sample, this clonotype was seen many times. The V and J genes are TRBV7-8 and TRBJ2-2, with 8 bases identical to TRBD1. J gave up 2 bases and V 6 bases, and 8 bases lay outside the gene matches. CDR3 length equals 16 residues. Germline V CDR1 and CDR2: SGHVS, FQNEAQ. In DNA form, the CDR3 reads TGTGCCAGCAGTCGAATCGGACAGGGCAACACCGGGGAGCTGTTTTTT. This sequence encodes CASSRIGQGNTGELFF.

This clonotype was seen ten or more times. V and J are TRBV20-1 and TRBJ2-7, with D perhaps TRBD1 or TRBD2 (6 bases each). V lost 3 bases, J lost 2 bases, and 11 bases lay in between. The CDR3 runs 13 residues. The germline V gene has CDR1 DFQATT and CDR2 SNEGSKA (reference sequence). This CDR3 is CSASYGGTYEQYF. The DNA of the CDR3 is TGCAGTGCTAGTTACGGGGGCACCTACGAGCAGTACTTC.

This clonotype was recorded once. The chain has TRBV6-1 and TRBJ2-7; tentative D call: TRBD2 (6 bases). The CDR3 consists of 15 residues. Germline V lookup: CDR1 MNHNS, CDR2 SASEGT. Trimming cost V 6 bases and J 3 bases, with 18 bases left between them. The CDR3 loop reads CASSSRGTGVYEQYF. As DNA, the CDR3 is TGTGCCAGCAGCTCCCGGGGTACGGGGGTCTACGAGCAGTACTTC.

At least ten counts were recorded for this clonotype. The rearrangement joins TRBV12-3 or TRBV12-4 to TRBJ2-7; either TRBD1 or TRBD2 may fit D (6 bases each). V lost 2 bases and J lost 0, with 11 bases in between. The CDR3 is made up of 15 amino acids. In DNA form, the CDR3 reads TGTGCCAGCAGTTTATGGGGGGCCTCCTCCTACGAGCAGTACTTC. As protein: CASSLWGASSYEQYF.

Only a few counts were recorded for this clonotype. The V gene is TRBV20-1, the J gene TRBJ2-7; D remains ambiguous. Germline-derived CDR1 and CDR2 are DFQATT and SNEGSKA (reference sequence). Trimming removed 5 bases at V and 1 base at J, with 12 bases between. The CDR3 covers 13 residues. CDR3 in amino acids: CSACRASSYEQYF. CDR3 DNA sequence: TGCAGTGCTTGTCGGGCATCTTCCTACGAGCAGTACTTC.